A single T cell receptor (beta chain) is shown here with its context. These data come from a study of T cells in Graves' hyperthyroidism and ophthalmopathy. Per germline, CDR1 ENHRY and CDR2 SYGVKD. V was pared by 10 bases and J by 5 bases, with 8 bases of the junction left unmatched. This CDR3 region has 14 residues. The investigators amplified TCR beta CDR3 regions from RNA transcripts. Researchers ran a first-round RT-PCR on the TCR CDR3 using the HTBI primer set. TCRdb re-analysed the multiplex PCR reads in MiXCR, keeping a single row per CDR3 protein. This sample has more than 300,000 distinct CDR3 sequences, with less than 20% found just once.

V usage is TRBV10-3 and J usage is TRBJ2-1; TRBD2 matches at 10 bases. The specimen sequenced was blood. This sequence originates from a man aged 18 to 30 with Graves' ophthalmopathy. The CDR3 DNA reads TGTGCCACCCGACTAAGCGGGGGGGACAATGAGCAGTTCTTC. Amino acid sequence: CATRLSGGDNEQFF.